This T cell receptor (beta chain) was retrieved from a study of CD8+ T cells in alopecia areata. Overall study context: Those treated were given oral tofacitinib at 5 to 10 mg twice daily.

Samples from alopecia areata patients were lesional scalp punch biopsies and peripheral blood. Reverse transcribed after extraction, RNA yielded cDNA as the sequencing template. Repertoires were generated with immunoSEQ multiplex PCR, while TCRdb's copy carries only in-frame clones and drops some. Here the sample spans about 150,000 clones, roughly three fifths being singletons. The sequencing here drew on CD4+ T cells sorted from blood, taken at week 0. The clonotype comes from a human donor with alopecia areata.

DNA of the CDR3: TGTGCCAGCAGCACGGGACAGGGGGTGAGCAATCAGCCCCAGCATTTT. Translated: CASSTGQGVSNQPQHF. This chain connects TRBV9 to TRBJ1-5; 11 nucleotides align to TRBD1. Trimming took 4 bases from V and 1 from J; bases not matched to a gene: 4. Germline assignment: CDR1 SGDLS and CDR2 YYNGEE. This CDR3 contains 16 residues.